Following are 30 T cell receptor beta chains from one sample sequenced in a study of blood T cell repertoires in COVID-19. The method was immunoSEQ multiplex PCR; TCRdb's version includes in-frame clones alone and lacks a portion of them. Here the sample spans about 220,000 clones, 85% being singletons. The specimen was peripheral blood. The receptors come from a woman aged 70-85 years with COVID-19, enrolled during active disease.

The genes are TRBV12-3 or TRBV12-4 and TRBJ1-1; maybe TRBD1 (5 bases). The CDR3 covers 11 residues. The V end was cut by 2 bases, the J end by 11 bases, with 9 bases between. DNA for the CDR3: TGTGCCAGCAGTTTAAGGGGATGGGCTTTCTTT. Residues: CASSLRGWAFF.

The gene calls are TRBV5-1 and TRBJ1-2, with TRBD1 as a possible D gene (6 bases). This CDR3 has 16 amino acids. Trimming left V 0 bases short and J 2 bases short, with 14 bases between. Germline loops: CDR1 SGHRS, CDR2 YFSETQ. CDR3: CASSLASGGRNYGYTF. CDR3 DNA: TGCGCCAGCAGCTTGGCCTCGGGGGGGCGAAACTATGGCTACACCTTC. The complete variable domain, with remaining parts taken from reference TRBV5-1 and TRBJ1-2, reads KAGVTQTPRYLIKTRGQQVTLSCSPISGHRSVSWYQQTPGQGLQFLFEYFSETQRNKGNFPGRFSGRQFSNSRSEMNVSTLELGDSALYLCASSLASGGRNYGYTFGSGTRLTVV.

The chain joins TRBV11-3 to TRBJ1-1; TRBD1 might be the D (5 bases). The CDR3 runs 12 residues. Germline V gene sequence: CDR1 SGHNT, CDR2 YENEEA. V lost 6 bases and J lost 4, with 9 bases in between. CDR3 sequence reads: CASSTGLTEAFF. The CDR3, as DNA: TGTGCCAGCAGTACGGGACTCACTGAAGCTTTCTTT.

V and J are TRBV2 and TRBJ1-5; no clear D. The CDR3 contains 15 residues. Trimming removed 4 bases from V and 9 bases from J, with 19 bases in between. In germline, CDR1 is SNHLY, CDR2 FYNNEI. CDR3 region: CASSGLSNPEGPQHF. The CDR3, as DNA: TGTGCCAGCAGTGGTCTATCCAACCCGGAGGGGCCCCAGCATTTT.

The chain has TRBV29-1 and TRBJ1-1; D might be TRBD1 (5 bases). This CDR3 contains 14 residues. V was pared by 4 bases and J by 5 bases, with 17 bases between. Germline V gives CDR1 SQVTM, CDR2 ANQGSEA. CDR3 protein: CSVVQRQISTEAFF. The CDR3 nucleotides are TGCAGCGTTGTACAAAGACAGATTTCTACTGAAGCTTTCTTT.

This clone was counted between two and nine times. The CDR3 DNA follows: TGTGCCATCAGTGAGTCGGGGAGGGCGGCCTACGAGCAGTACTTC. This translates into CAISESGRAAYEQYF. This chain connects TRBV10-3 to TRBJ2-7; TRBD2 aligns across 7 bases. The V segment lost 0 bases and the J segment 2 bases; nucleotides outside the gene matches: 4. Germline V gives CDR1 ENHRY, CDR2 SYGVKD. The CDR3 consists of 15 residues.

V and J are TRBV14 and TRBJ2-1; 9 positions match TRBD2. Germline lookup yields CDR1 SGHDN and CDR2 FVKESK. CDR3 length equals 18 residues. Trimming took 0 bases from V and 1 from J; bases not matched to a gene: 7. Here the CDR3 reads CASSQDGTSFSSYNEQFF. CDR3 sequence (DNA): TGTGCCAGCAGCCAAGATGGGACTAGCTTTAGTTCCTACAATGAGCAGTTCTTC.

The chain employs TRBV19 and TRBJ1-5; TRBD1 agrees at 9 bases. This CDR3 region has 16 residues. After removal of 3 bases from V and 4 bases from J, the junction contained 7 bases not matched to a gene. The V gene's germline CDR1 is LNHDA and CDR2 SQIVND (reference sequence). The CDR3 nucleotides read TGTGCCAGTAGTATCCTACAGGGGGCAGGGAATCAGCCCCAGCATTTT. The encoded protein is CASSILQGAGNQPQHF. Using reference TRBV19 and TRBJ1-5 for the parts outside the CDR3, the full variable domain is DGGITQSPKYLFRKEGQNVTLSCEQNLNHDAMYWYRQDPGQGLRLIYYSQIVNDFQKGDIAEGYSVSREKKESFPLTVTSAQKNPTAFYLCASSILQGAGNQPQHFGDGTRLSIL.

This chain joins TRBV6-2 or TRBV6-3 and TRBJ1-1, with no clear D. Germline lookup yields CDR1 MNHEY and CDR2 SVGEGT. The CDR3 is made up of 17 amino acids. V dropped 2 bases and J dropped 2 bases, with 18 bases sitting between them. As DNA, the CDR3 is TGTGCCAGCAGTTACGGGTCGGGTGGATCGGGAAACACTGAAGCTTTCTTT. Translation gives CASSYGSGGSGNTEAFF.

V is TRBV7-3 and J is TRBJ2-3; 8 bases align to TRBD2. Germline assignment: CDR1 SGHTA and CDR2 FQGTGA. The V gene end was trimmed by 5 bases and the J gene end by 4 bases; junction bases not matched to a gene: 8. This CDR3 spans 15 amino acids. CDR3 in amino acids: CASSHRGGPSDTQYF. The CDR3 DNA follows: TGTGCCAGCAGCCACCGGGGGGGCCCTTCAGATACGCAGTATTTT.

CDR3 sequence: CSVARTAAYDGYTF. The CDR3 nucleotides are TGCAGCGTTGCGCGGACAGCGGCTTACGATGGCTACACCTTC. V usage is TRBV29-1 and J usage is TRBJ1-2, with D perhaps TRBD1 (6 bases). The CDR3 consists of 14 residues. The germline V gene has CDR1 SQVTM and CDR2 ANQGSEA. The V end lost 4 bases, the J end lost 6 bases, and 18 bases lay between the germline ends.

The genes are TRBV11-1 and TRBJ2-5; the match to TRBD2 covers 7 bases. V trimming: 1 base; J trimming: 7 bases; junction bases outside the gene matches: 9. Germline CDR1 SGHAT, CDR2 FQDESV (reference sequence). The CDR3 totals 15 residues. Here the CDR3 reads CASSLEGVASGTQYF. CDR3 DNA: TGTGCCAGCAGCTTAGAGGGTGTGGCTAGCGGGACCCAGTACTTC.

The chain uses TRBV27 and TRBJ1-1; D remains ambiguous. This CDR3 contains 14 residues. The germline gives CDR1 MNHEY, CDR2 SMNVEV (reference sequence). V was clipped by 7 bases and J by 4 bases, with 16 bases between them. The CDR3 sequence is CASTQRAFATEAFF. The CDR3, as DNA: TGTGCCAGCACCCAGAGGGCATTTGCCACTGAAGCTTTCTTT.

The chain couples TRBV4-2 to TRBJ1-6; 9 bases match TRBD1. The V segment lost 2 bases and the J segment 5 bases; nucleotides outside the gene matches: 10. There are 18 residues in the CDR3. Per germline, CDR1 LGHNA and CDR2 YNFKEQ. Written as DNA, the CDR3 is TGTGCCAGCAGCCAACTTACCTGGGGACAGGGTAATAATTCACCCCTCCACTTT. It specifies CASSQLTWGQGNNSPLHF.

J is TRBJ1-6 and V is TRBV9; D is possibly TRBD1 (6 bases). V shed 0 bases and J shed 7 bases, with 11 bases lying between them. The CDR3 runs 15 residues. In germline, CDR1 is SGDLS, CDR2 YYNGEE. The CDR3 bases are TGTGCCAGCAGCGTAGTGGGGGCCTCAAATTCACCCCTCCACTTT. Its protein product is CASSVVGASNSPLHF.

The chain is built from TRBV4-3 and TRBJ2-1; 7 bases agree with TRBD1. The CDR3 covers 16 residues. J gave up 2 bases and V 0 bases, and 4 bases lay outside the gene matches. The germline V gene has CDR1 LGHNA and CDR2 YSLEER. The CDR3 protein is CASSQDLQGPYNEQFF. CDR3 DNA sequence: TGCGCCAGCAGCCAAGATCTACAGGGGCCCTACAATGAGCAGTTCTTC.

The genes are TRBV5-4 and TRBJ2-1, with TRBD1 matching 10 bases. The CDR3 contains 16 residues. CDR1 and CDR2 from the germline V gene are SGHNT and YYREEE (reference sequence). With V trimmed by 5 bases and J by 5 bases, 10 bases remained unmatched. CDR3 protein: CASSSSRDRGHNEQFF. CDR3 sequence (DNA): TGTGCCAGCAGTTCCAGCCGGGACAGGGGCCACAATGAGCAGTTCTTC.

The chain is built from TRBV7-2 and TRBJ1-1; the match to TRBD1 covers 8 bases. The CDR3 totals 16 residues. CDR1 is SGHTA, CDR2 FQGNSA, per germline. After removal of 5 bases from V and 1 base from J, the junction contained 9 bases not matched to a gene. The CDR3 DNA reads TGTGCCAGCAGCCCCCCCCGGACAGGGCCGAACACTGAAGCTTTCTTT. Residues: CASSPPRTGPNTEAFF.

The chain couples TRBV19 to TRBJ1-5, with D perhaps TRBD1 (5 bases). The CDR3 is made up of 14 amino acids. Trimming pared 2 bases from V and 5 bases from J, leaving 10 bases between. From germline, CDR1 is LNHDA and CDR2 SQIVND (reference sequence). In DNA, the CDR3 is TGTGCCAGTAGTATACAAGGGGCGGATCAGCCCCAGCATTTT. Protein product: CASSIQGADQPQHF.

CDR3 bases: TGTGCCAGCACCTTCTCCGGGGGAGGACCACAAGAGACCCAGTACTTC. The encoded protein is CASTFSGGGPQETQYF. The chain is built from TRBV7-2 and TRBJ2-5; tentatively, D is TRBD2 (6 bases). Germline loops: CDR1 SGHTA, CDR2 FQGNSA. The germline V and J ends were trimmed by 7 bases and 2 bases, with 20 bases remaining between them. This CDR3 contains 16 residues.

The V gene is TRBV2, the J gene TRBJ2-2; D possibly corresponds to TRBD2 (6 bases). Trimming left V 11 bases short and J 2 bases short, with 15 bases between. The CDR3 is made up of 14 amino acids. Germline V lookup: CDR1 SNHLY, CDR2 FYNNEI. DNA of the CDR3: TGTGCCTGGAAACCTAGCGTTAACACCGGGGAGCTGTTTTTT. Translated: CAWKPSVNTGELFF.

The V gene is TRBV6-2 or TRBV6-3, the J gene TRBJ2-2; the D gene is possibly TRBD2 (6 bases). Germline V gene sequence: CDR1 MNHEY, CDR2 SVGEGT. This CDR3 has 17 amino acids. Trimming pared 5 bases from V and 5 bases from J, leaving 21 bases between. CDR3 in DNA: TGTGCCAGCAGTCCATACGGGGCTAGCGTCGGGACCGGGGAGCTGTTTTTT. This sequence encodes CASSPYGASVGTGELFF.

V and J are TRBV5-5 and TRBJ2-1; D call uncertain. Germline CDR1 reads SGHKS; CDR2 reads YYEKEE (reference sequence). This CDR3 has 14 residues. V dropped 4 bases and J dropped 9 bases, with 17 bases sitting between them. The CDR3 here is CASSPVGELSEQFF. The CDR3 nucleotides read TGTGCCAGCAGCCCAGTAGGAGAGCTGAGTGAGCAGTTCTTC.

V and J are TRBV5-4 and TRBJ1-5; 8 bases agree with TRBD1. Trimming removed 0 bases from V and 0 bases from J; junction bases left unmatched: 8. Germline V gives CDR1 SGHNT, CDR2 YYREEE (reference sequence). This CDR3 has 18 residues. CDR3 protein: CASSLGGTGPYSNQPQHF. CDR3 in DNA: TGTGCCAGCAGCTTGGGAGGGACAGGACCATATAGCAATCAGCCCCAGCATTTT.

To note about this clone: At one end, the junction sequence differs from germline, possibly due to a read error. The genes are TRBV19 and TRBJ1-5, with D perhaps matching TRBD1 (5 bases). Germline loops: CDR1 LNHDA, CDR2 SQIVND (reference sequence). The CDR3 is 15 amino acids. This chain's CDR3 is CAISRAGGSNQPQHF. Here the CDR3 DNA reads TGTGCCATTAGTCGAGCGGGGGGGAGCAATCAGCCCCAGCATTTT.

The V and J genes are TRBV6-5 and TRBJ2-2; unclear D gene. The CDR3 contains 13 residues. Trimming left V 7 bases short and J 6 bases short, with 12 bases between. CDR1 is MNHEY, CDR2 SVGAGI, per germline. DNA of the CDR3: TGTGCCAGCACTCAAGGCGACTCCGGGGAGCTGTTTTTT. As protein: CASTQGDSGELFF.

The chain carries TRBV20-1 and TRBJ2-7; the D gene is possibly TRBD2 (7 bases). CDR1 and CDR2 (germline): DFQATT, SNEGSKA (reference sequence). V gave up 7 bases and J gave up 3 bases, with 10 bases separating them. This CDR3 region has 11 residues. CDR3: CSVGGDYEQYF. In nucleotides, the CDR3 is TGCAGTGTAGGGGGGGACTACGAGCAGTACTTC.

J is TRBJ2-6 and V is TRBV5-4; 7 bases line up with TRBD1. V lost 4 bases to trimming and J lost 1 base; unmatched junction nucleotides: 11. This CDR3 is built from 18 residues. Per the germline V gene, CDR1 is SGHNT and CDR2 is YYREEE (reference sequence). CDR3 in amino acids: CASSRKGQKGSGANVLTF. The CDR3 bases are TGTGCCAGCAGCAGGAAGGGACAGAAAGGATCTGGGGCCAACGTCCTGACTTTC.

This clone was seen only once. The chain has TRBV19 and TRBJ1-2; 9 nucleotides match TRBD1. The germline gives CDR1 LNHDA, CDR2 SQIVND (reference sequence). The CDR3 is 15 residues long. After removal of 8 bases from V and 6 bases from J, the junction contained 13 bases not matched to a gene. The CDR3 DNA is TGTGCCAGTCTGTCCTCCTTTGGGACAGGGAATGGCTACACCTTC. This encodes CASLSSFGTGNGYTF.

The rearrangement joins TRBV6-5 to TRBJ1-5; D is possibly TRBD1 (6 bases). The CDR3 is 15 residues long. V gave up 0 bases and J gave up 5 bases, with 11 bases separating them. Germline lookup yields CDR1 MNHEY and CDR2 SVGAGI. The CDR3 nucleotides read TGTGCCAGCAGTTACTCGGGAAACAGGGATCAGCCCCAGCATTTT. Its protein product is CASSYSGNRDQPQHF.